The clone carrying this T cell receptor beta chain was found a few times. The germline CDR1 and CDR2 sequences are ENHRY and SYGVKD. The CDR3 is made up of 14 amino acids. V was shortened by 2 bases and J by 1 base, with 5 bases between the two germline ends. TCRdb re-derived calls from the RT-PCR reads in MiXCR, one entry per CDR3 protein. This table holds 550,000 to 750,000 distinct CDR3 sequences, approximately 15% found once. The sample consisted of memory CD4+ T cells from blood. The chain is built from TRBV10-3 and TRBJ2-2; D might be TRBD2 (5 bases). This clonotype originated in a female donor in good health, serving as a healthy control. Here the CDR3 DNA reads TGTGCCATCAGTGAGCGGGGGAACACCGGGGAGCTGTTTTTT. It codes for CAISERGNTGELFF.